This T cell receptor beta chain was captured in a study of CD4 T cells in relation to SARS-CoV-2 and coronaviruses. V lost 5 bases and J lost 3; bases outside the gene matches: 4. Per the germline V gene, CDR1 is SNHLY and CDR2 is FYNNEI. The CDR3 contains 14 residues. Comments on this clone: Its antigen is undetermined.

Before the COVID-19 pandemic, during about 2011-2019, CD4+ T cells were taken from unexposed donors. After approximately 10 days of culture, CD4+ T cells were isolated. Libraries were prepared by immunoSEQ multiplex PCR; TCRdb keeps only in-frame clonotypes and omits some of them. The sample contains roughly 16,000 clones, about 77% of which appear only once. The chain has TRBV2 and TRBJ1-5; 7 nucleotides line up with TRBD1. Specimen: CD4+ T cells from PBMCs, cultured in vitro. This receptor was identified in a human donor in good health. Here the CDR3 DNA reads TGTGCCAGCAGTCGGGACAGACTCAATCAGCCCCAGCATTTT. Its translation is CASSRDRLNQPQHF.